This TCR beta chain is from a study of tumor and adjacent non-tumor tissue in lung cancer. As for the study in general: Patients were aged roughly 30 to 76, 10 men and about 5 women, stage I to III.

The template was RNA from unsorted bulk tissue. Between August and November 2014, newly diagnosed, chemotherapy-naive lung cancer patients underwent thoracic surgery in China. Notes on the study in general: Compared with tumor, normal lung showed significantly lower TCR diversity.

The library came from three nested PCR rounds adapted from ARM-PCR protocols. One entry per CDR3 protein, called by TCRdb with MiXCR from the multiplex PCR reads. The data show approximately 140,000 distinct CDR3 sequences, around 60% seen once. Turning to this clonotype: What it binds is not known. The germline gene is not matched at one end of the junction; a read error may be the cause.

This sequence originates from a man in his 60s with small cell lung cancer. The sequenced sample was lung tumor tissue.

As DNA, the CDR3 is TGTGCCAGCAGTGCGTACAGGGGTAAGGGCACAGATATGCAGTATTTT. This encodes CASSAYRGKGTDMQYF. This rearrangement joins TRBV6-1 to TRBJ2-3; 7 bases align to TRBD1. Germline CDR1 is MNHNS and CDR2 is SASEGT. CDR3 length: 16 residues.